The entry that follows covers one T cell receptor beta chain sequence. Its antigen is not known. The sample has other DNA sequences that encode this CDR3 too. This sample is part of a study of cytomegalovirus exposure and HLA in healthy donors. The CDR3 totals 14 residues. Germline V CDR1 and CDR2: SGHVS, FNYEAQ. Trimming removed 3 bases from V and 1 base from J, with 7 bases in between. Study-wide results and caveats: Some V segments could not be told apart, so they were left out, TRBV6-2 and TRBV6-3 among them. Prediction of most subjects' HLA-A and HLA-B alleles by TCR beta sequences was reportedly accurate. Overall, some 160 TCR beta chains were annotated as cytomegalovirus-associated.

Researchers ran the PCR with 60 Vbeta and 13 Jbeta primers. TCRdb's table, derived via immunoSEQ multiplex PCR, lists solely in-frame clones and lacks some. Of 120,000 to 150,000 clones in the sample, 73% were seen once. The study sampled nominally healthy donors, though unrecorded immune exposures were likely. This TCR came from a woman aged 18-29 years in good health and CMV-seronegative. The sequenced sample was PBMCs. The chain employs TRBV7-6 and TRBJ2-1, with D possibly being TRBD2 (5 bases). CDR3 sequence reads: CASSFRGSYNEQFF. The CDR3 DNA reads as TGTGCCAGCAGCTTCCGGGGTTCCTACAATGAGCAGTTCTTC.